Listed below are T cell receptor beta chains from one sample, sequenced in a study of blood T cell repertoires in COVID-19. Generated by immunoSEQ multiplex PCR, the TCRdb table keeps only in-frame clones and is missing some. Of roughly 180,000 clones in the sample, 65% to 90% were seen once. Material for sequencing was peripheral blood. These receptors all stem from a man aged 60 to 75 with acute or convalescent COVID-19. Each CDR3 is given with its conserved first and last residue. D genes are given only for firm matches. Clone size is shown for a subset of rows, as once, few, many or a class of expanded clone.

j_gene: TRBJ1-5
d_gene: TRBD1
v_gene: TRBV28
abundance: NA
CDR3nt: TGTGCCAGCAGTTTAAGACAGGGGGTTCAGCCCCAGCATTTT
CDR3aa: CASSLRQGVQPQHF

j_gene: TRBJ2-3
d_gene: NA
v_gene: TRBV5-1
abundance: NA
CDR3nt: TGCGCCAGCAGCTTGGCAGCGCGCACAGATACGCAGTATTTT
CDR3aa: CASSLAARTDTQYF

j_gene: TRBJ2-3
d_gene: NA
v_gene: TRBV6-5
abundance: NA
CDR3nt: TGTGCCAGCAGTTCCACTGGGCGGGTCACAGATACGCAGTATTTT
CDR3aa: CASSSTGRVTDTQYF

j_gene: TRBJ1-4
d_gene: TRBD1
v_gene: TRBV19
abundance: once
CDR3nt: TGTGCCAGTAGTATGATACAGGGGACATACGAAAAACTGTTTTTT
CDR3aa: CASSMIQGTYEKLFF

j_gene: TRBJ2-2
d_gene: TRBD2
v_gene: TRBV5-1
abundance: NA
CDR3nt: TGCGCCAGCAGCTTGAAAGCGGGAGGGCCCACCGGGGAGCTGTTTTTT
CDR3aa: CASSLKAGGPTGELFF

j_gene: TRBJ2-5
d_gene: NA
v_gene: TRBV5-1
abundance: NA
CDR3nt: TGCGCCAGCAGCGGAACGGCGGGGGAGACCCAGTACTTC
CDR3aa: CASSGTAGETQYF

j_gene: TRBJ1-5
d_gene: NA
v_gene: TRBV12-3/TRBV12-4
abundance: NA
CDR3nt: TGTGCCAGCAGTGGGGAGGGCAATCAGCCCCAGCATTTT
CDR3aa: CASSGEGNQPQHF

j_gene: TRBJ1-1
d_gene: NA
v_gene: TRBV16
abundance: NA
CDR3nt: TGTGCCAGCAGCCAATCGGCAGGGGTAGCTTTCTTT
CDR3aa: CASSQSAGVAFF

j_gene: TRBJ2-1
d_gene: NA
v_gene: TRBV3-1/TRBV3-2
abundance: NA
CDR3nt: TGTGCCAGCAGCCAATACAGGGAGCCCTACAATGAGCAGTTCTTC
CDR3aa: CASSQYREPYNEQFF

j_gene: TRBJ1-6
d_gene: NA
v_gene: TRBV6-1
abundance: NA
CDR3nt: TGTGCCAGCAGTGAATCGGCAGGGCCCATTTATTCACCCCTCCACTTT
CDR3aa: CASSESAGPIYSPLHF

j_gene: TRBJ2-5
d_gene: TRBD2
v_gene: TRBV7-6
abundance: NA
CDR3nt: TGTGCCAGCAGCTTAGCCGGGACTAACCAAGAGACCCAGTACTTC
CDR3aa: CASSLAGTNQETQYF

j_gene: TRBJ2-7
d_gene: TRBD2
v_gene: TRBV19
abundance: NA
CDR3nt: TGTGCCAGTAGTGACAGACTAGCGGTGATTACCTACGAGCAGTACTTC
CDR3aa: CASSDRLAVITYEQYF

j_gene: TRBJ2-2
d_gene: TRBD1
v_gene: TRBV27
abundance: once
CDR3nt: TGTGCCAGCAGTTATACAGGGACAGTAGCCGGGGAGCTGTTTTTT
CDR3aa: CASSYTGTVAGELFF

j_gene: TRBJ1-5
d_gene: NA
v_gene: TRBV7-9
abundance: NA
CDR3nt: TGTGCCAGCAGCTTCACAGGGCCGTATCAGCCCCAGCATTTT
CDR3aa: CASSFTGPYQPQHF

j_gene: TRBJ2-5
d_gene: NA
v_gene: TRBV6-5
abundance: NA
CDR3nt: TGTGCCAGCAGTTACGATCGGTACCAAGAGACCCAGTACTTC
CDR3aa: CASSYDRYQETQYF

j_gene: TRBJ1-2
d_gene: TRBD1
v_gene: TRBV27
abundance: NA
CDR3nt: TGTGCCAGCAAAATGGACAGGCGAAGTGGCTACACCTTC
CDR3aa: CASKMDRRSGYTF

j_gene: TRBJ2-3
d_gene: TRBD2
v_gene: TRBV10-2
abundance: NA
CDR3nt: TGCGCCAGCAGACTAGCGGGAGGTGAGACAGATACGCAGTATTTT
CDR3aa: CASRLAGGETDTQYF

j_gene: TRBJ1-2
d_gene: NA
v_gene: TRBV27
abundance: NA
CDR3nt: TGTGCCAGCAGTTTAGGGGGGAATGGCTACACCTTC
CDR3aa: CASSLGGNGYTF

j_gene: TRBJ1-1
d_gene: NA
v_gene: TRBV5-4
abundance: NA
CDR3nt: TGTGCCAGCAGCTTGGGAGTAGCTTTCTTT
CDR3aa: CASSLGVAFF

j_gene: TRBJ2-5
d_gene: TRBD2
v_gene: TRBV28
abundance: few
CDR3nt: TGTGCCAGCAGTGTGTGGACTAGCGGGAGGGCGGGGGAGACCCAGTACTTC
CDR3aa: CASSVWTSGRAGETQYF

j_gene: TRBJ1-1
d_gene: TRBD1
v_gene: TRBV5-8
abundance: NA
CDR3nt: TGTGCCAGCAGGGTCCGACAGGGACGGGCTTTCTTT
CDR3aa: CASRVRQGRAFF

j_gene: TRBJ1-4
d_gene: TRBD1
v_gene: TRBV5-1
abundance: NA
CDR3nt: TGCGCCAGCAGGGGGACAGCTGCAACTAATGAAAAACTGTTTTTT
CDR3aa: CASRGTAATNEKLFF

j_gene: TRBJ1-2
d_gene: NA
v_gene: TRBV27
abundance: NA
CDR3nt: TGTGCCAGCAGTTTATCGCCCAGGGTATGGTATGGCTACACCTTC
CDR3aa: CASSLSPRVWYGYTF

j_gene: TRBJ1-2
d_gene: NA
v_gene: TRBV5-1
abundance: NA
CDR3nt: TGCGCCAGCAGCTTGATACAGGGTTCTAACTATGGCTACACCTTC
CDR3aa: CASSLIQGSNYGYTF

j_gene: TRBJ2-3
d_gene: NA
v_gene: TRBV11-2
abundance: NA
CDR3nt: TGTGCCTGCCGAAATAGGGGGGGTAGCACAGATACGCAGTATTTT
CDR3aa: CACRNRGGSTDTQYF

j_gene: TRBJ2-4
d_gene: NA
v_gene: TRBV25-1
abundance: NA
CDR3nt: TGTGCCAGCAGTGACGGCGGAGCCCCCAAAAACATTCAGTACTTC
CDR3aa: CASSDGGAPKNIQYF

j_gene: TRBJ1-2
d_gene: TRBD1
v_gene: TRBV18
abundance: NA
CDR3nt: TGTGCCAGCTCACCACAGGGGGCGAACTATGGCTACACCTTC
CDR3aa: CASSPQGANYGYTF

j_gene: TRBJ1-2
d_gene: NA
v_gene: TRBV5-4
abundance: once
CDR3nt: TGTGCCAGCAGCGACCAGGTCTATGGCTACACCTTC
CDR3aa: CASSDQVYGYTF

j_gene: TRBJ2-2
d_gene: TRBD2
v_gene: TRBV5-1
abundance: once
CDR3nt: TGCGCCAGCAGCCCTTGGGGAGGGGACACCGGGGAGCTGTTTTTT
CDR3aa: CASSPWGGDTGELFF

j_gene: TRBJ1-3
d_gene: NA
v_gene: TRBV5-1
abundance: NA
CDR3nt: TGCGCCAGCAGCTTCCAGTCAGGGATAATCGGAAACACCATATATTTT
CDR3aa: CASSFQSGIIGNTIYF

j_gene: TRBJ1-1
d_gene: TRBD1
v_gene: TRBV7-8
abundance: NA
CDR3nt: TGTGCCAGCAGCGACCCGGGACAGGGGGGCACTGAAGCTTTCTTT
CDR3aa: CASSDPGQGGTEAFF

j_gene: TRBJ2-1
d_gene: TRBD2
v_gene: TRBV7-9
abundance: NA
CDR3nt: TGTGCCAGCAGCCCCCGACTAGCGGGAGTGGGATTCAATGAGCAGTTCTTC
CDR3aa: CASSPRLAGVGFNEQFF

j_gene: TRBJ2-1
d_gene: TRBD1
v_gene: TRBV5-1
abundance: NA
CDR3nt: TGCGCCAGCAGCCCTGGGACAGGGGCGGGCAATGAGCAGTTCTTC
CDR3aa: CASSPGTGAGNEQFF

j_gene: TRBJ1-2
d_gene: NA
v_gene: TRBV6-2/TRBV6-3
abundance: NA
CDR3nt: TGTGCCAGCAGCTCCCCAGGGATTAGAGCCCCACCGTCCGGATACACCTTC
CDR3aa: CASSSPGIRAPPSGYTF

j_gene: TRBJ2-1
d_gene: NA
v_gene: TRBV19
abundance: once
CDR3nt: TGTGCCACTTCGGGGACGGGAGTTGGGCGGAATGAGCAGTTCTTC
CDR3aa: CATSGTGVGRNEQFF

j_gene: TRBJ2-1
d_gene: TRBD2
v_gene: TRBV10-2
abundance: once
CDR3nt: TGCGCCAGCAGGGAGCCGGGACTAGCGGGAGGAGGGGATGAGCAGTTCTTC
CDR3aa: CASREPGLAGGGDEQFF

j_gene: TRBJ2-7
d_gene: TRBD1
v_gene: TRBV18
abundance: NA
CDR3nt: TGTGCCAGCTCACCAGCAGGGACAGGGGCCGAGCAGTACTTC
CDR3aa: CASSPAGTGAEQYF

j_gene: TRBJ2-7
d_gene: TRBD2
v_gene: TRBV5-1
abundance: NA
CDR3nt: TGCGCCAGCAGCGGGCAAGCGGGAGTTTCCGAGCAGTACTTC
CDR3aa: CASSGQAGVSEQYF

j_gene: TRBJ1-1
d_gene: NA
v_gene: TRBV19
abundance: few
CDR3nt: TGTGCCAGTAGTATCCCCGAAACTGGGAACACTGAAGCTTTCTTT
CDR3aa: CASSIPETGNTEAFF

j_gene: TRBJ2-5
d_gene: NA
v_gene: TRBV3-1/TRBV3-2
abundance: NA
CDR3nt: TGTGCCAGCAGCCCGCAATTGGGAGAGGAGACCCAGTACTTC
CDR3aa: CASSPQLGEETQYF

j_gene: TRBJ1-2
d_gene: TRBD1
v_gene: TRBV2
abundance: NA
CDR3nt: TGTGCCAGCAGTGCGGGACAGAGAAACTATGGCTACACCTTC
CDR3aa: CASSAGQRNYGYTF

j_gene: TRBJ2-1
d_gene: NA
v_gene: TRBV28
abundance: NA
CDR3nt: TGTGCCAGCAGGGGGACTCCTCACAATGAGCAGTTCTTC
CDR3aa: CASRGTPHNEQFF

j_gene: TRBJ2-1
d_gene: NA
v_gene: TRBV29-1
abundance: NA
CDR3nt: TGCAGCGTTGAAGCCCCTCCAGGAGCGGATGAGCAGTTCTTC
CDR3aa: CSVEAPPGADEQFF

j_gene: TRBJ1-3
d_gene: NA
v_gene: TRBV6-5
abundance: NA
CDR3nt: TGTGCCAGCAGTTACTCCAGGGACTCTGGAAACACCATATATTTT
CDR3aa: CASSYSRDSGNTIYF

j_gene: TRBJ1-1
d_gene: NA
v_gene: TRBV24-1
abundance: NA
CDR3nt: TGTGCCACCAGTGATTCTTTAACAGGAAAAGCTTTCTTT
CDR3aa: CATSDSLTGKAFF

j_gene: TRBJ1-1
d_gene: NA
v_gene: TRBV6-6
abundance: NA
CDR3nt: TGTGCCAGCACCCCACCCGTGGGCTCCCCGAAGACTGAAGCTTTCTTT
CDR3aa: CASTPPVGSPKTEAFF

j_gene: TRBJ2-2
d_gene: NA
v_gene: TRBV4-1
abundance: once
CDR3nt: TGCGCCAGCAGCTCAAGAAGGGGTGTAGCGAACACCGGGGAGCTGTTTTTT
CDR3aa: CASSSRRGVANTGELFF

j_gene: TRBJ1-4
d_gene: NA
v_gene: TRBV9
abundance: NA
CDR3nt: TGTGCCAGCAGCGTAAGCCTTACTAATGAAAAACTGTTTTTT
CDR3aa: CASSVSLTNEKLFF

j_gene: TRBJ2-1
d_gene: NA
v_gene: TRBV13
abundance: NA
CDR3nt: TGTGCCAGCAGCTGGGGACAAAACAATGAGCAGTTCTTC
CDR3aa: CASSWGQNNEQFF

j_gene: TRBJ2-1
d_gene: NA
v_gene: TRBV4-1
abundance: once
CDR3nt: TGCGCCAGCAGCCAAGATGGCAGGGCTTACAATGAGCAGTTCTTC
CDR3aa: CASSQDGRAYNEQFF

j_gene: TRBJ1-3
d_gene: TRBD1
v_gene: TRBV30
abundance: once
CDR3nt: TGTGCCTGGAGTGGGACAGGGAATACCATATATTTT
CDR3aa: CAWSGTGNTIYF

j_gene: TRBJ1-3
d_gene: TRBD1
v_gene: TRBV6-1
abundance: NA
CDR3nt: TGTGCCAGCAGTGAACACGGACAGGGACCTAACACCATATATTTT
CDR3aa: CASSEHGQGPNTIYF

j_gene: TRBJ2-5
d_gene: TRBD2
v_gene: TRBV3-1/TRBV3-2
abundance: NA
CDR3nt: TGTGCCAGCAGCCAACATCGGGAGGGGGAGACCCAGTACTTC
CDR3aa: CASSQHREGETQYF